The clone carrying this T cell receptor beta chain was detected once. This specimen belongs to a study of blood T cell repertoires in COVID-19. Study background: Sites in the United States, Italy and Spain provided acute and convalescent COVID-19 samples. PBMCs, B-cell-depleted T cells, or T cells provided the cDNA or gDNA that made up the material.

Original data processing: It was from reference gene primer amplification that nucleated cell counts were estimated. Repertoires were generated with immunoSEQ multiplex PCR, while TCRdb's copy carries only in-frame clones and drops some. V, J and clone size are taken as reported in that table, and D and trimming were inferred from the DNA itself. The sample has some 220,000 clones, approximately 80% seen once. V shed 3 bases and J shed 0 bases, with 11 bases lying between them. This CDR3 spans 16 amino acids. Germline CDR1 reads LNHDA; CDR2 reads SQIVND (reference sequence). This receptor was obtained from a human donor in a cohort sampled during active COVID-19. The sequencing input was peripheral blood. The chain joins TRBV19 to TRBJ1-4; no reliable D call. CDR3 region: CASSMTTDSTNEKLFF. CDR3 DNA: TGTGCCAGTAGTATGACCACGGACTCAACTAATGAAAAACTGTTTTTT.